Listed here are 14 T cell receptor beta chains from one sample, sequenced in a study of vaccination effects on CD4 cells after COVID-19 (dated by TCRdb to 2022 to 2024). After 10 days of culture, CD4+ T cells were isolated with the EasySep CD4+ T cell isolation kit. Their cognate antigens are unknown. The library was produced with the immunoSEQ multiplex PCR assay. TCRdb retrieved this table from immuneACCESS and kept in-frame rearrangements only. Not all clones are present; in checked studies, unresolved V genes account for under half, and no reason is known for the remainder. In all, the sample holds about 45,000 clones, and roughly 80% of those were seen once. Of the sample, 8.6% falls within the top ten clones. Specimen: CD4+ T cells from PBMCs cultured without peptide, collected before COVID-19 vaccination. These receptors all come from a human donor who had a prior SARS-CoV-2 infection.

The J gene is TRBJ2-2, the V gene TRBV12-3 or TRBV12-4; D unresolved. Trimming cost V 1 base and J 4 bases, with 1 base left between them. This CDR3 is built from 12 residues. The CDR3 spells CASSLGTGELFF. DNA for the CDR3: TGTGCCAGCAGTTTAGGCACCGGGGAGCTGTTTTTT.

The chain employs TRBV7-2 and TRBJ2-4; perhaps TRBD2 as D (5 bases). This CDR3 is built from 14 residues. V was pared by 2 bases and J by 6 bases, with 11 bases between. In germline, CDR1 is SGHTA, CDR2 FQGNSA. The CDR3 region has the DNA TGTGCCAGCAGCTTAACGCCCGGAGGAAACATTCAGTACTTC. Protein sequence: CASSLTPGGNIQYF.

The genes are TRBV5-4 and TRBJ2-3, with 8 bases that match TRBD2. Per germline, CDR1 SGHNT and CDR2 YYREEE (reference sequence). The CDR3 covers 15 residues. V shed 4 bases and J 5 bases; nucleotides not matched to a gene: 9. The CDR3 reads CASSTGGAQRDTQYF. As DNA, the CDR3 is TGTGCCAGCAGCACGGGGGGGGCGCAACGAGATACGCAGTATTTT.

The chain links TRBV5-4 to TRBJ2-3; 8 bases map to TRBD1. The CDR3 is 14 residues long. In germline, CDR1 is SGHNT, CDR2 YYREEE (reference sequence). The J segment lost 2 bases and the V segment lost 3 bases, leaving 2 bases of the junction unmatched. CDR3 residues: CASSSDRVTDTQYF. Written as DNA, the CDR3 is TGTGCCAGCAGCTCGGACAGGGTCACAGATACGCAGTATTTT. Supplemented by reference TRBV5-4 and TRBJ2-3, the full variable domain reads ETGVTQSPTHLIKTRGQQVTLRCSSQSGHNTVSWYQQALGQGPQFIFQYYREEENGRGNFPPRFSGLQFPNYSSELNVNALELDDSALYLCASSSDRVTDTQYFGPGTRLTVL.

The CDR3 here is CASSFTGDAYEQYF. The CDR3 DNA sequence: TGCGCCAGCAGCTTCACAGGGGATGCCTACGAGCAGTACTTC. The V gene is TRBV5-1, the J gene TRBJ2-7; TRBD1 agrees at 7 bases. The CDR3 totals 14 residues. CDR1 SGHRS and CDR2 YFSETQ come from the germline V gene. The J segment lost 2 bases and the V segment lost 2 bases, leaving 4 bases of the junction unmatched.

The rearrangement uses TRBV2 and TRBJ2-3; D not certain. Germline-derived CDR1 and CDR2 are SNHLY and FYNNEI. This CDR3 has 11 amino acids. V shed 9 bases and J shed 4 bases, with 8 bases lying between them. The CDR3 DNA reads TGTGCCAGTAACTTCCCAGATACGCAGTATTTT. Translation gives CASNFPDTQYF.

In DNA form, the CDR3 reads TGTGCCAGCAGCTTAGCGGGATACGAAAAACTGTTTTTT. The encoded protein is CASSLAGYEKLFF. This chain links TRBV7-9 with TRBJ1-4; D call uncertain. V was pared by 0 bases and J by 8 bases, with 7 bases between. The CDR3 runs to 13 residues. Germline lookup yields CDR1 SEHNR and CDR2 FQNEAQ (reference sequence).

V and J are TRBV19 and TRBJ1-2; D remains ambiguous. The germline CDR1 and CDR2 sequences are LNHDA and SQIVND (reference sequence). CDR3 length equals 14 residues. V was pared by 7 bases and J by 4 bases, with 16 bases between. In DNA, the CDR3 is TGTGCCAGTACCACGGACCCTCCCTTCTATGGCTACACCTTC. This codes for CASTTDPPFYGYTF.

The chain links TRBV11-3 to TRBJ2-7, with D perhaps matching TRBD2 (6 bases). The CDR3 runs 14 residues. V shed 3 bases and J shed 4 bases, with 13 bases lying between them. CDR1 is SGHNT, CDR2 YENEEA, per germline. The chain's CDR3 is CASSFGGNGYEQYF. CDR3 coding DNA: TGTGCCAGCAGCTTCGGCGGGAACGGGTACGAGCAGTACTTC.

The gene calls are TRBV7-3 and TRBJ2-1; no clear D gene. The V end was cut by 6 bases, the J end by 4 bases, with 13 bases between. The CDR3 length is 14 residues. The germline V gene has CDR1 SGHTA and CDR2 FQGTGA. The CDR3 DNA reads TGTGCCAGCAGTTATGGGTCCCCATACAATGAGCAGTTCTTC. Amino acid sequence: CASSYGSPYNEQFF. Using reference TRBV7-3 and TRBJ2-1 for the parts outside the CDR3, the full variable domain is GAGVSQTPSNKVTEKGKYVELRCDPISGHTALYWYRQSLGQGPEFLIYFQGTGAADDSGLPNDRFFAVRPEGSVSTLKIQRTERGDSAVYLCASSYGSPYNEQFFGPGTRLTVL.

J is TRBJ2-1 and V is TRBV11-3, with 8 bases matching TRBD1. The J segment lost 11 bases and the V segment lost 3 bases, leaving 15 bases of the junction unmatched. Germline CDR1 and CDR2: SGHNT and YENEEA. The CDR3 extends over 16 amino acids. CDR3 amino acids: CASSLAATGVGPKQFF. CDR3 DNA: TGTGCCAGCAGCTTGGCGGCGACAGGGGTGGGCCCAAAGCAGTTCTTC.

The chain carries TRBV5-1 and TRBJ1-1; TRBD1 matches 7 bases. V trimming: 3 bases; J trimming: 0 bases; junction bases outside the gene matches: 2. The CDR3 loop spans 14 amino acids. Germline V gene lookup returns CDR1 SGHRS and CDR2 YFSETQ. The CDR3 sequence is CASSSGQLNTEAFF. In DNA form, the CDR3 reads TGCGCCAGCAGCTCGGGACAGCTGAACACTGAAGCTTTCTTT.

The chain links TRBV7-9 to TRBJ1-1; D remains ambiguous. Trimming took 3 bases from V and 2 from J, leaving 13 bases between them. The germline CDR1 and CDR2 sequences are SEHNR and FQNEAQ (reference sequence). The CDR3 runs to 15 residues. The CDR3 region has the DNA TGTGCCAGCAGCTTTCTCGTGGGAGGAAACACTGAAGCTTTCTTT. Translated: CASSFLVGGNTEAFF.

The chain is built from TRBV5-1 and TRBJ2-4; D unclear. Germline CDR1 is SGHRS and CDR2 is YFSETQ. The CDR3 sequence is 16 residues long. Trimming cost V 2 bases and J 0 bases, with 12 bases left between them. This chain's CDR3 is CASSFGSSSAKNIQYF. The CDR3 nucleotides read TGCGCCAGCAGCTTTGGGTCCTCCTCAGCCAAAAACATTCAGTACTTC.